A single sample gave rise to the 3 T cell receptor beta chains below, sequenced in a study of blood T cell repertoires in COVID-19. Some clones are missing from TCRdb's copy, which holds only in-frame ones; the method was immunoSEQ multiplex PCR. Of roughly 120,000 clones listed, around 86% were seen once; the top ten hold over 4.5%. Material for sequencing was peripheral blood. The receptors were gathered from a human donor in a cohort sampled during active COVID-19.

This chain connects TRBV29-1 to TRBJ1-1; a possible D gene is TRBD1 (5 bases). Deletions cut 6 bases from V and 6 bases from J, with 20 bases between. From germline, CDR1 is SQVTM and CDR2 ANQGSEA. The CDR3 covers 14 residues. CDR3 residues: CSVPSGGRGAEAFF. The CDR3 coding sequence is TGCAGCGTCCCAAGCGGGGGTCGGGGCGCTGAAGCTTTCTTT.

This clone occurred a few times. The V call is TRBV19, the J call TRBJ2-2; no clear D gene. V lost 4 bases, J lost 3 bases, and 3 bases lay in between. The CDR3 is 12 amino acids. Germline assignment: CDR1 LNHDA and CDR2 SQIVND (reference sequence). The CDR3 nucleotides read TGTGCCAGTAGTACGGACACCGGGGAGCTGTTTTTT. Its protein product is CASSTDTGELFF.

The chain combines TRBV5-1 with TRBJ2-1, with D possibly being TRBD1 (7 bases). CDR3 length: 13 residues. Germline V gene sequence: CDR1 SGHRS, CDR2 YFSETQ. Trimming took 4 bases from V and 8 from J, leaving 13 bases between them. The CDR3 here is CASSGVRGDEQFF. CDR3 bases: TGCGCCAGCAGCGGAGTCAGGGGGGATGAGCAGTTCTTC.